Shown below are 21 T cell receptor beta chains from a single sample sequenced in a study of technical replicates of blood from a few donors. Produced via immunoSEQ multiplex PCR; TCRdb's table is partial and in-frame only. Of tens of thousands of clones in the sample, 75% to 95% were seen once. The sequenced sample consisted of T cells isolated from PBMCs. Every receptor here comes from a human donor in good health. Some clones in this sample may be carry-over from other donors' samples.

The CDR3 region has the DNA TGTGCCAGCAGCTCCGGACAGCCGAATGGCTACACCTTC. Residues: CASSSGQPNGYTF. The V gene is TRBV11-2, the J gene TRBJ1-2; possibly TRBD1 for D (6 bases). This CDR3 comprises 13 residues. Looked up from germline, CDR1 is SGHAT and CDR2 is FQNNGV. V was cut by 4 bases and J by 6 bases, with 12 bases left in between.

This sequence joins TRBV28 and TRBJ2-1; D unclear. The CDR3 consists of 13 residues. From germline, CDR1 is MDHEN and CDR2 SYDVKM. Trimming shortened V by 2 bases and J by 6 bases, and 8 bases separated the two germline ends. This CDR3 is CASSLTVVNEQFF. The CDR3 DNA reads as TGTGCCAGCAGTTTAACTGTCGTCAATGAGCAGTTCTTC. Looking up the rest from reference TRBV28 and TRBJ2-1 gives the full variable domain: DVKVTQSSRYLVKRTGEKVFLECVQDMDHENMFWYRQDPGLGLRLIYFSYDVKMKEKGDIPEGYSVSREKKERFSLILESASTNQTSMYLCASSLTVVNEQFFGPGTRLTVL.

The chain uses TRBV5-1 and TRBJ2-2; 10 positions agree with TRBD2. V was clipped by 5 bases and J by 4 bases; unmatched bases: 5. Germline CDR1 and CDR2: SGHRS and YFSETQ. This CDR3 is 15 amino acids long. CDR3 in DNA: TGCGCCAGCAGGTCTAGCGGGAGTAGCACCGGGGAGCTGTTTTTT. Its protein product is CASRSSGSSTGELFF.

The V and J genes are TRBV11-3 and TRBJ1-1; possibly TRBD1 for D (6 bases). The germline V gene encodes CDR1 SGHNT and CDR2 YENEEA. This CDR3 has 12 amino acids. Trimming took 3 bases from V and 6 from J, leaving 8 bases between them. CDR3 bases: TGTGCCAGCAGCTTTTACAGGGCTGAAGCTTTCTTT. As protein: CASSFYRAEAFF.

This clone has only a few counts. The CDR3 sequence: CASSPEVGNQPQHF. The CDR3 DNA reads as TGTGCCAGCAGCCCAGAGGTTGGGAATCAGCCCCAGCATTTT. This chain joins TRBV11-2 and TRBJ1-5; D gene unclear. CDR1 is SGHAT, CDR2 FQNNGV, per germline. The V gene lost 5 bases and the J gene lost 4 bases, with 12 bases spanning the gap. The CDR3 loop spans 14 amino acids. Looking up the rest from reference TRBV11-2 and TRBJ1-5 gives the full variable domain: EAGVAQSPRYKIIEKRQSVAFWCNPISGHATLYWYQQILGQGPKLLIQFQNNGVVDDSQLPKDRFSAERLKGVDSTLKIQPAKLEDSAVYLCASSPEVGNQPQHFGDGTRLSIL.

This clone was found once. J is TRBJ2-7 and V is TRBV19, with 7 nucleotides matching TRBD1. This CDR3 region has 14 residues. Germline values: CDR1 LNHDA, CDR2 SQIVND (reference sequence). The V and J ends lost 7 bases and 0 bases, in that order; junction bases with no gene match: 6. The CDR3 DNA sequence: TGTGCCAGTACCCTACGGGACAGCTCCTACGAGCAGTACTTC. Its translation: CASTLRDSSYEQYF.

This clone was seen a single time. The V call is TRBV29-1, the J call TRBJ1-1; D not resolved. V lost 4 bases, J lost 2 bases, and 14 bases lay in between. The CDR3 covers 14 residues. The V gene's germline CDR1 is SQVTM and CDR2 ANQGSEA. The CDR3 region is CSVVNRGRNTEAFF. The CDR3, as DNA: TGCAGCGTTGTCAACCGGGGTAGAAACACTGAAGCTTTCTTT.

CDR3 amino acids: CAISELAGGTGELFF. The CDR3 coding sequence is TGTGCCATCAGTGAGCTAGCGGGAGGTACCGGGGAGCTGTTTTTT. The V call is TRBV10-3, the J call TRBJ2-2; 11 nucleotides agree with TRBD2. The germline CDR1 and CDR2 sequences are ENHRY and SYGVKD. Trimming removed 2 bases from V and 5 bases from J; junction bases left unmatched: 1. The CDR3 has 15 amino acids.

This clone was picked up one time. CDR3 bases: TGTGCCACCAGCAGAGATCAGACAGGGAACGAGCAGTACTTC. It codes for CATSRDQTGNEQYF. V gene TRBV15 combines with J gene TRBJ2-7, with 7 bases that match TRBD1. V lost 0 bases and J lost 5; bases outside the gene matches: 4. Germline CDR1 LNHNV, CDR2 YYDKDF (reference sequence). This CDR3 comprises 14 residues.

This chain uses TRBV7-9 with TRBJ2-7; TRBD2 is a possible D gene (6 bases). Germline assignment: CDR1 SEHNR and CDR2 FQNEAQ (reference sequence). V lost 6 bases and J lost 7, with 22 bases in between. The CDR3 consists of 15 residues. The CDR3 nucleotides read TGTGCCAGCAGTATAACCGGGAGTCTCTCCCCGGAGCAGTACTTC. As protein: CASSITGSLSPEQYF. Full variable domain (outside the CDR3, taken from reference TRBV7-9 and TRBJ2-7): DTGVSQNPRHKITKRGQNVTFRCDPISEHNRLYWYRQTLGQGPEFLTYFQNEAQLEKSRLLSDRFSAERPKGSFSTLEIQRTEQGDSAMYLCASSITGSLSPEQYFGPGTRLTVT.

J is TRBJ2-3 and V is TRBV2, with D maybe TRBD2 (6 bases). The length of the CDR3 is 18 residues. V was pared by 5 bases and J by 0 bases, with 21 bases between. Germline V gives CDR1 SNHLY, CDR2 FYNNEI. The CDR3 region has the DNA TGTGCCAGCAGTCGGTTAGCGGTCTCCCGGGTTAGCACAGATACGCAGTATTTT. Its protein is CASSRLAVSRVSTDTQYF.

The chain links TRBV28 to TRBJ2-7; 7 nucleotides line up with TRBD1. CDR1 MDHEN and CDR2 SYDVKM come from the germline V gene. The CDR3 covers 14 residues. Trimming removed 8 bases from V and 2 bases from J; junction bases left unmatched: 9. The CDR3 sequence: CASGQGGAAYEQYF. CDR3 coding DNA: TGTGCCAGCGGCCAAGGGGGCGCGGCCTACGAGCAGTACTTC.

The chain employs TRBV5-4 and TRBJ1-1; D is unresolved. There are 12 residues in the CDR3. V lost 3 bases to trimming and J lost 8 bases, with 11 bases between them. In germline, CDR1 is SGHNT, CDR2 YYREEE (reference sequence). The CDR3 region has the DNA TGTGCCAGCAGCTCAGCGGTGGGCGAAGCTTTCTTT. This gives the protein CASSSAVGEAFF. The full variable domain, in which reference TRBV5-4 and TRBJ1-1 provide the parts outside the CDR3, is ETGVTQSPTHLIKTRGQQVTLRCSSQSGHNTVSWYQQALGQGPQFIFQYYREEENGRGNFPPRFSGLQFPNYSSELNVNALELDDSALYLCASSSAVGEAFFGQGTRLTVV.

The chain carries TRBV7-3 and TRBJ2-1; 10 bases are a match to TRBD2. V shed 5 bases, J shed 6 bases, and the junction held 13 bases outside the gene matches. CDR1 SGHTA and CDR2 FQGTGA come from the germline V gene. The CDR3 consists of 17 residues. CDR3 amino acids: CASSQASWTSGFNEQFF. The CDR3 DNA reads TGTGCCAGCAGCCAAGCGTCGTGGACTAGCGGTTTCAATGAGCAGTTCTTC.

This chain joins TRBV5-1 and TRBJ1-2; 7 nucleotides line up with TRBD1. From germline, CDR1 is SGHRS and CDR2 YFSETQ. Losses at the gene ends were 4 bases for V and 7 bases for J; bases not matched to a gene: 10. This CDR3 has 14 amino acids. The CDR3, as DNA: TGCGCCAGCAGCCCCGGGACAGTGGGCGCTGGCTACACCTTC. Translated: CASSPGTVGAGYTF.

V usage is TRBV7-9 and J usage is TRBJ2-3, with 9 bases that match TRBD2. The V gene's germline CDR1 is SEHNR and CDR2 FQNEAQ (reference sequence). V gave up 4 bases and J gave up 3 bases; unmatched junction bases: 5. CDR3 size: 15 residues. The CDR3 coding sequence is TGTGCCAGCAGCTCCCTTAGCGGGAGAACAGATACGCAGTATTTT. This sequence encodes CASSSLSGRTDTQYF.

The rearrangement links TRBV5-1 to TRBJ2-7, with TRBD2 identical over 10 bases. The CDR3 runs 15 residues. CDR1 is SGHRS, CDR2 YFSETQ, per germline. After removal of 0 bases from V and 9 bases from J, the junction contained 9 bases not matched to a gene. The CDR3 is CASSLALAGDPVQYF. CDR3 in DNA: TGCGCCAGCAGCTTGGCCCTAGCGGGAGATCCGGTGCAGTACTTC. The full variable domain, completed using reference TRBV5-1 and TRBJ2-7, is KAGVTQTPRYLIKTRGQQVTLSCSPISGHRSVSWYQQTPGQGLQFLFEYFSETQRNKGNFPGRFSGRQFSNSRSEMNVSTLELGDSALYLCASSLALAGDPVQYFGPGTRLTVT.

This clone has just one count. The CDR3 loop reads CASSAGQGTDTQYF. CDR3 nucleotide sequence: TGTGCCAGCAGTGCTGGACAGGGAACAGATACGCAGTATTTT. The chain has TRBV6-1 and TRBJ2-3; 8 bases agree with TRBD1. Trimming removed 4 bases from V and 3 bases from J; junction bases left unmatched: 3. In germline, CDR1 is MNHNS, CDR2 SASEGT. CDR3 length: 14 amino acids.

The chain uses TRBV11-2 and TRBJ2-6; 8 nucleotides align to TRBD2. The CDR3 spans 18 residues. The germline CDR1 and CDR2 sequences are SGHAT and FQNNGV. The V and J ends lost 2 bases and 0 bases, in that order; junction bases with no gene match: 6. The CDR3 spells CASSLLAGASSGANVLTF. In DNA, the CDR3 is TGTGCCAGCAGCTTACTAGCGGGTGCGAGCTCTGGGGCCAACGTCCTGACTTTC.

The J gene is TRBJ1-4, the V gene TRBV19; TRBD1 matches at 7 bases. CDR3 length equals 16 residues. Germline V lookup: CDR1 LNHDA, CDR2 SQIVND (reference sequence). V trimming: 6 bases; J trimming: 5 bases; junction bases outside the gene matches: 12. The CDR3 DNA reads as TGTGCCAGTAGCTACCCGGGACAGATAAGGAATGAAAAACTGTTTTTT. This codes for CASSYPGQIRNEKLFF.

This rearrangement joins TRBV7-7 to TRBJ2-1; 11 nucleotides line up with TRBD1. The germline V gene has CDR1 SSHAT and CDR2 FNYEAQ (reference sequence). The CDR3 runs 14 residues. The trim removed 5 bases at V and 8 bases at J, leaving 5 bases unmatched. The CDR3 coding sequence is TGTGCCAGCAGCGTAGGACAGGGGGCACATGAGCAGTTCTTC. Protein sequence: CASSVGQGAHEQFF.